Listed here are 23 T cell receptor beta chains from one sample, sequenced in a study of T cells in Graves' hyperthyroidism and ophthalmopathy. TCR beta CDR3 regions were amplified from RNA. Carried out on the TCR CDR3, a first-round RT-PCR used the HTBI primer set. MiXCR was run by TCRdb on the multiplex PCR reads, yielding one entry per CDR3 protein. The sample comprises approximately 600,000 distinct CDR3 sequences, approximately 13% of which are singletons, and more than 5% rests with the top ten. Sequenced material: blood. The source is a woman aged 25 to 39 with Graves' hyperthyroidism that later progressed to Graves' ophthalmopathy.

This clonotype was seen ten or more times. The V and J genes are TRBV29-1 and TRBJ2-7; D is possibly TRBD2 (5 bases). Trimming took 7 bases from V and 2 from J, leaving 15 bases between them. CDR1 is SQVTM and CDR2 is ANQGSEA in the germline V gene. The CDR3 length is 13 residues. The CDR3 DNA is TGCAGCGCCCGGAGCGGTGGGACCTACGAGCAGTACTTC. As protein: CSARSGGTYEQYF.

The chain carries TRBV6-9 and TRBJ1-3; no clear D. The CDR3 contains 16 residues. Germline V lookup: CDR1 MNHGY, CDR2 SVAAGI. With 2 bases removed from V and 4 bases from J, the gap between germline ends came to 15 bases. The CDR3 DNA follows: TGTGCCAGCAGTTATCGCGGTTCTGTTGCAGGAAACACCATATATTTT. It yields the protein CASSYRGSVAGNTIYF.

This clonotype was seen at least ten times. CDR3 loop: CASSGRVGENTEAFF. The CDR3 bases are TGTGCCAGCAGCGGACGGGTGGGAGAGAACACTGAAGCTTTCTTT. The chain joins TRBV9 to TRBJ1-1; D gene ambiguous. Trimming removed 3 bases at V and 1 base at J, with 13 bases between. The CDR3 sequence is 15 residues long. Germline V gene data show CDR1 as SGDLS and CDR2 as YYNGEE.

This chain uses TRBV11-2 with TRBJ2-7, with unresolved D. CDR1 is SGHAT, CDR2 FQNNGV, per germline. The CDR3 has 15 residues. Trimming shortened V by 0 bases and J by 6 bases, and 15 bases separated the two germline ends. Written as DNA, the CDR3 is TGTGCCAGCAGCTTAGATCTGACTCGATTGAGCGAGCAGTACTTC. The encoded protein is CASSLDLTRLSEQYF.

This clonotype has at least ten counts. This chain connects TRBV2 to TRBJ1-1; D not resolved. Germline CDR1 SNHLY, CDR2 FYNNEI. The CDR3 spans 13 residues. Trimming took 8 bases from V and 1 from J, leaving 11 bases between them. In nucleotides, the CDR3 is TGTGCCAGCGACCGATTTAGGAACACTGAAGCTTTCTTT. It is translated as CASDRFRNTEAFF.

This clonotype came up many times. The chain links TRBV10-3 to TRBJ2-1; 8 bases match TRBD1. The CDR3 is 14 residues long. Losses at the gene ends were 4 bases for V and 2 bases for J; bases not matched to a gene: 1. From germline, CDR1 is ENHRY and CDR2 SYGVKD. CDR3 DNA: TGTGCCATCAGTGGGACAGGGCCCTACAATGAGCAGTTCTTC. It encodes CAISGTGPYNEQFF.

The J gene is TRBJ2-2, the V gene TRBV24-1; D might be TRBD1 or TRBD2, each matching 5 bases. This CDR3 has 13 residues. CDR1 is KGHDR, CDR2 SFDVKD, per germline. Trimming took off 9 bases at V and 6 bases at J, with 13 bases between the two ends. The CDR3 DNA follows: TGTGCCACCGGAGCCATGGGGGCCGGGGAGCTGTTTTTT. This gives the protein CATGAMGAGELFF.

To note about this clonotype: Because the CDR3 is missing its conserved closing phenylalanine or tryptophan, this is likely a read error. The chain links TRBV7-9 to TRBJ2-5; D remains unclear. Germline V CDR1 and CDR2: SEHNR, FQNEAQ (reference sequence). The CDR3 contains 15 residues. V lost 1 base and J lost 2, with 11 bases in between. The CDR3 DNA sequence: TGTGCCAGCAGCTTAGTAGCAGGCTTACAAGAGACCCAGTACATC. It codes for CASSLVAGLQETQYI.

This clonotype was observed at least ten times. The CDR3, as DNA: TGTGCCAGCAGTTTAGGGGCGTTCTCTGGAAACACCATATATTTT. It encodes CASSLGAFSGNTIYF. J is TRBJ1-3 and V is TRBV12-3 or TRBV12-4; D not certain. CDR3 length: 15 residues. Trimming took off 1 base at V and 0 bases at J, with 7 bases between the two ends.

This clonotype was recorded many times. The chain recombines TRBV6-1 with TRBJ2-7; 11 nucleotides align to TRBD1. After removal of 6 bases from V and 5 bases from J, the junction contained 6 bases not matched to a gene. CDR1 and CDR2 from the germline V gene are MNHNS and SASEGT. The CDR3 has 14 amino acids. CDR3 in DNA: TGTGCCAGCAGAAGGGACAGGGGGGACGACGAGCAGTACTTC. This gives the protein CASRRDRGDDEQYF.

The table lists this clonotype with many counts. The chain employs TRBV28 and TRBJ1-1, with D maybe TRBD1 (6 bases). Trimming left V 3 bases short and J 2 bases short, with 22 bases between. The germline CDR1 and CDR2 sequences are MDHEN and SYDVKM. The CDR3 totals 18 residues. The CDR3 nucleotides are TGTGCCAGCAGTTTCGGTGGGGGCAGGGCGGCAAGAAACACTGAAGCTTTCTTT. Translating it yields CASSFGGGRAARNTEAFF.

This chain connects TRBV12-3 or TRBV12-4 to TRBJ2-7; possibly TRBD1 for D (6 bases). Trimming took 4 bases from V and 3 from J, leaving 13 bases between them. This CDR3 contains 14 residues. The CDR3 region has the DNA TGTGCCAGCAGTTCAGGCAGGGGTCTCTACGAGCAGTACTTC. Translation: CASSSGRGLYEQYF.

In the case of this clonotype: A much larger clone differs by one base, so this may be a read error. The chain links TRBV12-5 to TRBJ2-2; tentative D call: TRBD2 (5 bases). CDR1 LGHNT and CDR2 FRNRAP come from the germline V gene. The CDR3 sequence is 17 residues long. This chain's CDR3 is CANGLPPGWEEAGELFF. In DNA, the CDR3 is TGTGCTAATGGTTTGCCCCCGGGGTGGGAAGAGGCCGGGGAGCTGTTTTTT.

This clonotype was seen at least ten times. The chain combines TRBV3-1 with TRBJ2-4, with D possibly being TRBD1 or TRBD2 (5 bases each). Trimming removed 4 bases from V and 9 bases from J, with 22 bases in between. This CDR3 is built from 16 residues. Germline assignment: CDR1 LGHDT and CDR2 YNNKEL (reference sequence). CDR3 loop: CASSPLGPGTMGIQYF. The CDR3 DNA reads as TGTGCCAGCAGCCCATTGGGGCCAGGGACCATGGGCATTCAGTACTTC. Drawing the rest from reference TRBV3-1 and TRBJ2-4, the complete variable domain is DTAVSQTPKYLVTQMGNDKSIKCEQNLGHDTMYWYKQDSKKFLKIMFSYNNKELIINETVPNRFSPKSPDKAHLNLHINSLELGDSAVYFCASSPLGPGTMGIQYFGAGTRLSVL.

This clonotype was recorded at least ten times. The chain employs TRBV28 and TRBJ1-5; D perhaps matches TRBD1 (5 bases). Germline V gives CDR1 MDHEN, CDR2 SYDVKM. V lost 6 bases to trimming and J lost 1 base, with 13 bases between them. The CDR3 extends over 15 amino acids. The CDR3 here is CASSSEGRSNQPQHF. Written as DNA, the CDR3 is TGTGCCAGCAGCTCCGAGGGGCGCAGCAATCAGCCCCAGCATTTT.

This clonotype was detected many times. The rearrangement links TRBV27 to TRBJ2-7; tentatively, D is TRBD1 (5 bases). From germline, CDR1 is MNHEY and CDR2 SMNVEV (reference sequence). CDR3 length: 14 amino acids. Trimming took off 7 bases at V and 2 bases at J, with 15 bases between the two ends. CDR3 region: CASTGLQGAYEQYF. The DNA for the CDR3 is TGTGCCAGCACAGGGCTGCAGGGTGCCTACGAGCAGTACTTC.

This clonotype has a count of ten or more. The chain has TRBV6-1 and TRBJ2-1; TRBD2 matches at 7 bases. The CDR3 runs to 16 residues. CDR1 and CDR2 from the germline V gene are MNHNS and SASEGT. J lost 6 bases, V lost 5 bases, and 13 bases had no gene match. CDR3 sequence: CASSTATSQKRNEQFF. The CDR3 coding sequence is TGTGCCAGCAGTACGGCGACTAGCCAAAAACGCAATGAGCAGTTCTTC.

The V call is TRBV10-1, the J call TRBJ2-1; 8 nucleotides align to TRBD1. The CDR3 spans 14 residues. CDR1 is WNHNN, CDR2 SYGVQD, per germline (reference sequence). Trimming cost V 4 bases and J 3 bases; bases outside gene matches: 2. CDR3 sequence: CASSAGQDYNEQFF. The CDR3 DNA is TGCGCCAGCAGTGCGGGACAGGACTACAATGAGCAGTTCTTC.

The chain recombines TRBV3-1 with TRBJ1-1, with D hard to call. Trimming shortened V by 1 base and J by 0 bases, and 15 bases separated the two germline ends. Per germline, CDR1 LGHDT and CDR2 YNNKEL (reference sequence). The CDR3 consists of 17 residues. In DNA form, the CDR3 reads TGTGCCAGCAGCCAAGGTCTTATGGGAGTCATGAACACTGAAGCTTTCTTT. Its protein is CASSQGLMGVMNTEAFF.

The chain couples TRBV20-1 to TRBJ1-4, with D unresolved. The CDR3 length is 17 residues. Between the trimmed V and J ends, which lost 3 bases and 0 bases, there was a span of 17 bases. Per the germline V gene, CDR1 is DFQATT and CDR2 is SNEGSKA (reference sequence). This chain's CDR3 is CSASIGDAGATNEKLFF. Here the CDR3 DNA reads TGCAGTGCTAGTATTGGAGACGCTGGGGCAACTAATGAAAAACTGTTTTTT.

This clonotype was counted at least ten times. The chain joins TRBV2 to TRBJ1-1, with a tentative D call TRBD1 (5 bases). The germline V gene has CDR1 SNHLY and CDR2 FYNNEI. V shed 6 bases and J shed 1 base, with 12 bases lying between them. This CDR3 has 14 amino acids. The CDR3 spells CASRVRGRNTEAFF. CDR3 DNA: TGTGCCAGCAGGGTACGGGGGAGGAACACTGAAGCTTTCTTT.

This clonotype appeared once. The rearrangement links TRBV12-3 or TRBV12-4 to TRBJ1-1; 9 bases match TRBD1. After removal of 2 bases from V and 7 bases from J, the junction contained 14 bases not matched to a gene. The CDR3 sequence is 17 residues long. CDR3 coding DNA: TGTGCCAGCAGTTTAATGGGACAGGGCACGATTGATTATGAAGCTTTCTTT. The encoded protein is CASSLMGQGTIDYEAFF.

This clonotype was found a few times. This chain uses TRBV9 with TRBJ2-3; 9 bases fit TRBD1. Unmatched junction bases numbered 13, after V lost 4 bases and J lost 1 base. This CDR3 spans 18 amino acids. Germline CDR1 is SGDLS and CDR2 is YYNGEE. CDR3 sequence: CASSFTGGAFMRTDTQYF. DNA of the CDR3: TGTGCCAGCAGCTTCACAGGGGGCGCTTTTATGCGCACAGATACGCAGTATTTT.